This passage covers 19 T cell receptor beta chains from one sample sequenced in a study of blood T cell repertoires in COVID-19. Measured with immunoSEQ multiplex PCR; TCRdb has only the in-frame clones, and not every one. The sample holds approximately 170,000 clones, around 84% seen once. The sample consisted of peripheral blood. These receptors were collected from a woman aged 80 or over with acute or convalescent COVID-19.

This chain uses TRBV4-2 with TRBJ2-3; no definite D call. Germline V gene sequence: CDR1 LGHNA, CDR2 YNFKEQ. This CDR3 contains 14 residues. The ends were cut back, 3 bases at V and 0 bases at J, with 7 bases in the middle. The CDR3 loop reads CASSHGSSTDTQYF. CDR3 DNA: TGTGCCAGCAGCCATGGCTCTAGCACAGATACGCAGTATTTT.

This clone was observed a single time. The chain joins TRBV5-5 to TRBJ1-3; weak D call: TRBD1 (5 bases). Germline-derived CDR1 and CDR2 are SGHKS and YYEKEE (reference sequence). This CDR3 is 17 amino acids long. Trimming took 2 bases from V and 1 from J, leaving 16 bases between them. This CDR3 is CASSFFDRTSSGNTIYF. CDR3 nucleotides: TGTGCCAGCAGCTTCTTTGACAGAACTTCTTCTGGAAACACCATATATTTT.

V is TRBV7-6 and J is TRBJ2-2; TRBD1 might be the D (6 bases). The V end was cut by 1 base, the J end by 5 bases, with 11 bases between. The CDR3 contains 15 residues. Germline CDR1 reads SGHVS; CDR2 reads FNYEAQ. The CDR3 sequence: CASSLGVRGTGELFF. As DNA, the CDR3 is TGTGCCAGCAGCTTAGGGGTGAGGGGGACCGGGGAGCTGTTTTTT.

DNA of the CDR3: TGTGCCAGCACCCAACAGGGGATTAGGGAGACCCAGTACTTC. Translation: CASTQQGIRETQYF. This chain uses TRBV6-6 with TRBJ2-5; 7 bases are shared with TRBD1. The CDR3 loop spans 14 amino acids. V lost 7 bases, J lost 5 bases, and 10 bases stayed unmatched. Germline CDR1 is MNHNY and CDR2 is SVGAGI (reference sequence).

The J gene is TRBJ1-2, the V gene TRBV7-9, with 7 bases aligning to TRBD1. Unmatched junction bases numbered 2, after V lost 5 bases and J lost 2 bases. The CDR3 covers 13 residues. Germline V gene sequence: CDR1 SEHNR, CDR2 FQNEAQ (reference sequence). CDR3: CASSPTGNYGYTF. CDR3 in DNA: TGTGCCAGCAGCCCGACAGGGAACTATGGCTACACCTTC.

The chain carries TRBV6-2 or TRBV6-3 and TRBJ2-7, with TRBD2 matching over 9 bases. CDR1 is MNHEY, CDR2 SVGEGT, per germline. This CDR3 comprises 15 residues. V lost 5 bases and J lost 4; bases outside the gene matches: 9. The CDR3 bases are TGTGCCAGCAGTCCGCCGTCTAGCGGGAATTACGAGCAGTACTTC. As protein: CASSPPSSGNYEQYF.

This chain joins TRBV2 and TRBJ2-3; 11 nucleotides align to TRBD2. This CDR3 has 13 amino acids. With V trimmed by 11 bases and J by 5 bases, 6 bases remained unmatched. CDR1 and CDR2 from the germline V gene are SNHLY and FYNNEI. In DNA, the CDR3 is TGTGCCGGATTAGCGGGGGGGAAAGATACGCAGTATTTT. Protein: CAGLAGGKDTQYF.

The V call is TRBV6-5, the J call TRBJ2-1; 8 positions match TRBD2. J lost 4 bases, V lost 11 bases, and 13 bases had no gene match. Germline V gene sequence: CDR1 MNHEY, CDR2 SVGAGI. The CDR3 is made up of 15 amino acids. The CDR3 DNA reads as TGTGCCGGAATTCCAAGCGGGGGCGAATACAATGAGCAGTTCTTC. It codes for CAGIPSGGEYNEQFF.

The rearrangement uses TRBV5-1 and TRBJ1-3; no reliable D call. CDR3 length equals 14 residues. Germline CDR1 reads SGHRS; CDR2 reads YFSETQ. V lost 6 bases, J lost 4 bases, and 14 bases lay in between. The CDR3 DNA follows: TGCGCCAGCACTCTAGGAGGACCGGGAAACACCATATATTTT. Amino acids: CASTLGGPGNTIYF.

The chain links TRBV11-2 to TRBJ2-1, with 7 nucleotides matching TRBD1. The ends lost 5 bases at V and 5 bases at J; junction bases unmatched: 12. The CDR3 length is 16 residues. The germline gives CDR1 SGHAT, CDR2 FQNNGV. As DNA, the CDR3 is TGTGCCAGCAGCCCAAGGGACAGTTTACTTGACAATGAGCAGTTCTTC. Amino acid sequence: CASSPRDSLLDNEQFF.

The genes are TRBV28 and TRBJ2-1, with 9 bases that match TRBD1. The ends lost 4 bases at V and 2 bases at J; junction bases unmatched: 6. CDR1 is MDHEN and CDR2 is SYDVKM in the germline V gene. CDR3 length: 16 residues. The CDR3 region has the DNA TGTGCCAGCAGTTCCCTGGACAGGGGTCCCTACAATGAGCAGTTCTTC. Translating gives CASSSLDRGPYNEQFF.

The chain is built from TRBV10-2 and TRBJ2-7, with 10 bases that match TRBD1. Germline V gene data show CDR1 as WSHSY and CDR2 as SAAADI. The V gene end was trimmed by 10 bases and the J gene end by 2 bases; junction bases not matched to a gene: 11. The CDR3 runs 15 residues. The CDR3 nucleotides read TGCGCCACCATACCGGGACAGGGGCCTCCCTACGAGCAGTACTTC. The encoded protein is CATIPGQGPPYEQYF.

This chain uses TRBV30 with TRBJ2-1, with 8 bases that match TRBD2. Per the germline V gene, CDR1 is GTSNPN and CDR2 is SVGIG (reference sequence). This CDR3 has 14 amino acids. V gave up 1 base and J gave up 12 bases; unmatched junction bases: 11. CDR3 sequence reads: CAWSASGGLIAQFF. The CDR3 DNA sequence: TGTGCCTGGAGTGCGAGCGGGGGCCTAATCGCGCAGTTCTTC.

The chain joins TRBV7-8 to TRBJ1-1; a weak D match, TRBD1 (6 bases). V shed 6 bases and J shed 7 bases, with 18 bases lying between them. The CDR3 has 14 amino acids. Germline CDR1 and CDR2: SGHVS and FQNEAQ. CDR3 sequence: CASRQRQGKGEAFF. The CDR3 nucleotides are TGTGCCAGCAGACAACGCCAGGGGAAGGGTGAAGCTTTCTTT.

This sequence joins TRBV6-2 or TRBV6-3 and TRBJ2-2; the D gene is possibly TRBD2 (6 bases). The CDR3 runs to 13 residues. CDR1 MNHEY and CDR2 SVGEGT come from the germline V gene. The V gene lost 0 bases and the J gene lost 7 bases, with 6 bases spanning the gap. The CDR3 DNA sequence: TGTGCCAGCAGTTACTCGGGGGGCGGGGAGCTGTTTTTT. Translating gives CASSYSGGGELFF.

The J gene is TRBJ1-2, the V gene TRBV19, with D unresolved. V shed 4 bases and J shed 2 bases, with 17 bases lying between them. From germline, CDR1 is LNHDA and CDR2 SQIVND (reference sequence). The CDR3 length is 16 residues. CDR3 sequence (DNA): TGTGCCAGTAGTAAACCGGTACTGCCGGGAAACTATGGCTACACCTTC. Translation: CASSKPVLPGNYGYTF. The complete variable domain, with remaining parts taken from reference TRBV19 and TRBJ1-2, reads DGGITQSPKYLFRKEGQNVTLSCEQNLNHDAMYWYRQDPGQGLRLIYYSQIVNDFQKGDIAEGYSVSREKKESFPLTVTSAQKNPTAFYLCASSKPVLPGNYGYTFGSGTRLTVV.

The chain joins TRBV25-1 to TRBJ1-4, with 8 nucleotides matching TRBD1. Germline V gene sequence: CDR1 MGHDK, CDR2 SYGVNS. The CDR3 spans 15 residues. The trim removed 3 bases at V and 7 bases at J, leaving 7 bases unmatched. For the CDR3, the DNA is TGTGCCAGCAGTGATAGCAGGGGGCGCGCTGAAAAACTGTTTTTT. Amino acids: CASSDSRGRAEKLFF.

Comment on this clone: Other DNA sequences from this sample encode an identical CDR3 as well. The chain employs TRBV5-4 and TRBJ2-1; unclear D gene. The V gene lost 0 bases and the J gene lost 0 bases, with 10 bases spanning the gap. Germline V gene lookup returns CDR1 SGHNT and CDR2 YYREEE (reference sequence). The CDR3 runs 16 residues. Written as DNA, the CDR3 is TGTGCCAGCAGCTTGGACCGGAGAAGCTCCTACAATGAGCAGTTCTTC. Translating it yields CASSLDRRSSYNEQFF.

V usage is TRBV5-4 and J usage is TRBJ2-4; 8 nucleotides align to TRBD1. In germline, CDR1 is SGHNT, CDR2 YYREEE (reference sequence). Unmatched junction bases numbered 6, after V lost 4 bases and J lost 0 bases. The CDR3 extends over 16 amino acids. The chain's CDR3 is CASSRGQDLAKNIQYF. The CDR3 DNA sequence: TGTGCCAGCAGCCGGGGACAGGACCTAGCCAAAAACATTCAGTACTTC.